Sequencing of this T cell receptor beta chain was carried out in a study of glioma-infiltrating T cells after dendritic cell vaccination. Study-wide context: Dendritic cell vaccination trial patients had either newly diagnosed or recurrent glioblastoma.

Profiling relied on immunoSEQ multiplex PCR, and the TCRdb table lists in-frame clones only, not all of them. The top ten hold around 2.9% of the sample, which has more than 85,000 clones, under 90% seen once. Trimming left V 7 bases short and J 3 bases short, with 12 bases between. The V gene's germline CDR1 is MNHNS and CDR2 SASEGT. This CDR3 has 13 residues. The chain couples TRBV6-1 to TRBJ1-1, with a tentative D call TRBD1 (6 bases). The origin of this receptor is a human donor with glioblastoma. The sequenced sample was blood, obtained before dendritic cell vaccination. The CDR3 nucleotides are TGTGCCAGCAAGATACAGGGTTACACTGAAGCTTTCTTT. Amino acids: CASKIQGYTEAFF.